This is a list of T cell receptor beta chains from one sample in a study of early T cells in non-severe SARS-CoV-2 infection. TCRdb called the 5' RACE reads again in MiXCR, with one record for every CDR3 protein. The sample shows about 64,000 distinct CDR3 sequences, more than 7% of them seen only once. This material consisted of whole blood, taken at baseline. All receptors derive from an adult who was a healthcare worker with PCR-confirmed SARS-CoV-2 infection or an uninfected control (not recorded which). Each CDR3 is given with its conserved first and last residue. D genes are given only for firm matches. Part of the rows lack a size; the others show once, few, many or a class for expanded clones.

D gene	CDR3 length	clone size	V gene	J gene	CDR3 DNA	CDR3 protein
NA	12	few	TRBV5-4	TRBJ1-2	TGTGCCAGCAGCTTGGAAGGATATGGCTACACCTTC	CASSLEGYGYTF
NA	14	many	TRBV30	TRBJ1-2	TGTGCCTGGAGCCACCGGGGGGGCAACTATGGCTACACCTTC	CAWSHRGGNYGYTF
TRBD2	16	few	TRBV5-6	TRBJ2-1	TGTGCCAGCAGCTGGGTAACTAGCGGGAGGAGGAATGAGCAGTTCTTC	CASSWVTSGRRNEQFF
TRBD1	16	NA	TRBV15	TRBJ1-3	TGTGCCACCAGCACCCCGGGACAGGGTTCTGGAAACACCATATATTTT	CATSTPGQGSGNTIYF
TRBD1	14	NA	TRBV9	TRBJ2-1	TGTGCCAGCAGCGGGACAGGGCGAGACAATGAGCAGTTCTTC	CASSGTGRDNEQFF
TRBD2	19	many	TRBV14	TRBJ2-1	TGTGCCAGCAGCCAAGTTTCCTACCCGGGACTAGTCTCCTACAATGAGCAGTTCTTC	CASSQVSYPGLVSYNEQFF
NA	14	NA	TRBV7-2	TRBJ2-4	TGTGCCAGCAGCTTAGAAAGAGGGACGGGCATTCAGTACTTC	CASSLERGTGIQYF
NA	12	few	TRBV19	TRBJ2-5	TGTGCCAGTAGTCAGGGAGGAGAGACCCAGTACTTC	CASSQGGETQYF
NA	15	few	TRBV7-6	TRBJ2-3	TGTGCCAGCAGCCCGTTTGAGAGGGCCGGAGATACGCAGTATTTT	CASSPFERAGDTQYF
NA	14	many	TRBV12-3/TRBV12-4	TRBJ2-7	TGTGCCAGCAGACCACGGGTGGAGGACCACGAGCAGTACTTC	CASRPRVEDHEQYF
NA	14	NA	TRBV30	TRBJ1-6	TGTGCCTGGAGGACACAGGGTCCCAATTCACCCCTCCACTTT	CAWRTQGPNSPLHF
NA	14	few	TRBV6-1	TRBJ2-6	TGTGCCAGCAGTGAAGACCCTGGGGCCAACGTCCTGACTTTC	CASSEDPGANVLTF
NA	13	NA	TRBV6-5	TRBJ1-5	TGTGCCAGCTCCACAAGGGAGAATCAGCCCCAGCATTTT	CASSTRENQPQHF
NA	14	few	TRBV11-2	TRBJ2-7	TGTGCCAGCATTACCGGGACGTACCCCTACGAGCAGTACTTC	CASITGTYPYEQYF
TRBD1	12	few	TRBV19	TRBJ2-7	TGTGCCAGCGCACGGGACAGGGACGAGCAGTACTTC	CASARDRDEQYF
NA	15	many	TRBV7-2	TRBJ2-1	TGTGCCAGCAGCTTTCGTCAGGGTGCCCCCAATGAGCAGTTCTTC	CASSFRQGAPNEQFF
TRBD2	16	many	TRBV7-9	TRBJ2-2	TGTGCCAGCAGCTTCCGGACTAGCCTGAACACCGGGGAGCTGTTTTTT	CASSFRTSLNTGELFF
NA	16	once	TRBV4-1	TRBJ2-7	TGCGCCAGCAGCCGGAAAATAACAGTCGAGCCCTACGAGCAGTACTTC	CASSRKITVEPYEQYF
NA	16	few	TRBV20-1	TRBJ1-5	TGCAGTGCTAGAGCTTTAAGGGGGGCTGAAGCTCAGCCCCAGCATTTT	CSARALRGAEAQPQHF
NA	14	NA	TRBV20-1	TRBJ2-1	TGCAGTGCTAGTCGGCAGACCGGTAACAATGAGCAGTTCTTC	CSASRQTGNNEQFF
TRBD1	16	many	TRBV30	TRBJ1-2	TGTGCCTGGAGATTCTGGGGACAGGGGGCTAACTATGGCTACACCTTC	CAWRFWGQGANYGYTF
NA	17	NA	TRBV5-1	TRBJ1-3	TGCGCCAGCAGCTTAAAGCCAAGTACCAACTCTGGAAACACCATATATTTT	CASSLKPSTNSGNTIYF
NA	14	many	TRBV5-6	TRBJ1-5	TGTGCCAGCAGCTTGTGGGGGGCTGGTCAGCCCCAGCATTTT	CASSLWGAGQPQHF
NA	14	NA	TRBV27	TRBJ2-2	TGTGCCAGCAGAACAGGGTCGTCCACCGGGGAGCTGTTTTTT	CASRTGSSTGELFF
NA	14	few	TRBV11-3	TRBJ2-2	TGTGCCAGCAGCTTCACGGGAGACACCGGGGAGCTGTTTTTT	CASSFTGDTGELFF
NA	17	few	TRBV7-2	TRBJ2-5	TGTGCCAGCAGCACCCGTAGGGGAATCAGGGGTATGGAGACCCAGTACTTC	CASSTRRGIRGMETQYF
NA	14	many	TRBV12-3/TRBV12-4	TRBJ2-1	TGTGCCAGCAGCCGGGCCTCTGGACATGGTGAGCAGTTCTTC	CASSRASGHGEQFF
NA	12	NA	TRBV3-1	TRBJ2-3	TGTGCCAGCAGCCAAGAAGAAGTTACGCAGTATTTT	CASSQEEVTQYF
NA	13	few	TRBV10-3	TRBJ2-1	TGTGCCATCAGTGAGACAGGATCACTTGAGCAGTTCTTC	CAISETGSLEQFF
NA	13	NA	TRBV20-1	TRBJ2-7	TGCAGTGCTCAGGGATTCGCCTCCTACGAGCAGTACTTC	CSAQGFASYEQYF
NA	11	many	TRBV6-2/TRBV6-3	TRBJ1-4	TGTGCCAGCAGGACCGGGGAAAAACTGTTTTTT	CASRTGEKLFF
NA	13	NA	TRBV20-1	TRBJ2-3	TGCAGTGCTAGAGAGCCCTTCACAGATACGCAGTATTTT	CSAREPFTDTQYF
TRBD1	14	NA	TRBV2	TRBJ1-5	TGTGCCAGCAGGAGCCCAGGGGGTAGACAGCCCCAGCATTTT	CASRSPGGRQPQHF
NA	14	few	TRBV7-6	TRBJ2-5	TGTGCCAGCAGCCCTCATGTTCGGGAAGAGACCCAGTACTTC	CASSPHVREETQYF
TRBD2	16	many	TRBV4-3	TRBJ2-1	TGCGCCAGCAGTTCCAGCGGGACGAGCTCCTACAATGAGCAGTTCTTC	CASSSSGTSSYNEQFF
TRBD2	15	NA	TRBV4-3	TRBJ2-1	TGCGCCAGCAGCCCCGGGAATAGCGGGTACAATGAGCAGTTCTTC	CASSPGNSGYNEQFF
NA	17	many	TRBV4-1	TRBJ1-2	TGCGCCAGCAGCCAAGACCTTTCATTCAGGGGAAACTATGGCTACACCTTC	CASSQDLSFRGNYGYTF
TRBD1	15	many	TRBV2	TRBJ2-5	TGTGCCAGCAGAGACCGGGACAGGGTTCCGGAGACCCAGTACTTC	CASRDRDRVPETQYF
NA	14	many	TRBV9	TRBJ2-1	TGTGCCAGCAGCGTTGGGGCAGTCTACAATGAGCAGTTCTTC	CASSVGAVYNEQFF
NA	13	NA	TRBV29-1	TRBJ2-6	TGCAGCGTTGAATTTGCTGGGGCCAACGTCCTGACTTTC	CSVEFAGANVLTF
TRBD2	16	NA	TRBV15	TRBJ2-1	TGTGCCACCAGCAGAGGAGGGACTAGCGGGAGGGTTGAGCAGTTCTTC	CATSRGGTSGRVEQFF
TRBD2	16	few	TRBV11-2	TRBJ2-7	TGTGCCAGCAGCTCTGCCGGGACTAGGACTTCATACGAGCAGTACTTC	CASSSAGTRTSYEQYF
NA	15	NA	TRBV7-9	TRBJ2-1	NA	CASSFGQGSHNEQFF
TRBD1	18	NA	TRBV19	TRBJ1-5	TGTGCCAGTAGTATAGATCCCGGACAGGGGAGAGGCAATCAGCCCCAGCATTTT	CASSIDPGQGRGNQPQHF
TRBD1	15	many	TRBV15	TRBJ2-2	TGTGCCACCAGCACCTTACAGGGGGCCGCCGGGGAGCTGTTTTTT	CATSTLQGAAGELFF
TRBD2	18	NA	TRBV18	TRBJ2-3	TGTGCCAGCTCACCGCTCGGGACTAGCGGGATTAGCGCAGATACGCAGTATTTT	CASSPLGTSGISADTQYF
TRBD1	15	NA	TRBV7-7	TRBJ2-7	TGTGCTAGCAGCATGGGGACAGGGGACTCCTACGAGCAGTACTTC	CASSMGTGDSYEQYF
TRBD2	17	NA	TRBV7-2	TRBJ2-7	TGTGCCAGCAGCTTAATGCCCGGGACTAGCGCGACCTACGAGCAGTACTTC	CASSLMPGTSATYEQYF
NA	13	many	TRBV19	TRBJ2-7	TGTGCCAGTAGTATAGATCCGGGCGGCGAGCAGTACTTC	CASSIDPGGEQYF
TRBD2	18	few	TRBV7-9	TRBJ2-1	TGTGCCAGCAGCTTAAAAGTTAGACTAGCGGGGGCGGCGGATGAGCAGTTCTTC	CASSLKVRLAGAADEQFF
NA	17	few	TRBV7-2	TRBJ2-5	TGTGCCAGCAGCTTAGGCGTTCGGCGCGGAGGGAAAGAGACCCAGTACTTC	CASSLGVRRGGKETQYF
TRBD2	13	NA	TRBV10-3	TRBJ2-7	TGTGCCATCAACCGAAGCGGGAACGGCGAGCAGTACTTC	CAINRSGNGEQYF